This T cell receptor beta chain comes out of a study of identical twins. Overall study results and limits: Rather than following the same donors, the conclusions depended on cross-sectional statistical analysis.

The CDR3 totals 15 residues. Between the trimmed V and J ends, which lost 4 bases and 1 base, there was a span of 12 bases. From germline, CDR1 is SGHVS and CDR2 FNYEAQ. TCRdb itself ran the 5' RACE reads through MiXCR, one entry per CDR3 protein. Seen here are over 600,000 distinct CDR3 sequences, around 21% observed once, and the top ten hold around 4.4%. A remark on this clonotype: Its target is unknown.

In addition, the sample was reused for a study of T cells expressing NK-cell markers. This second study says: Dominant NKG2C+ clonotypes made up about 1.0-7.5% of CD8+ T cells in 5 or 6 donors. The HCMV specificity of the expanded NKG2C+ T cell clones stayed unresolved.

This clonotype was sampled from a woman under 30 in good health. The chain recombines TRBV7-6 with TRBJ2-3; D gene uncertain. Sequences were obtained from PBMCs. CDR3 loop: CASSSRPEGTDTQYF. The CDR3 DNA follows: TGTGCCAGCAGCTCCCGTCCAGAGGGCACAGATACGCAGTATTTT.